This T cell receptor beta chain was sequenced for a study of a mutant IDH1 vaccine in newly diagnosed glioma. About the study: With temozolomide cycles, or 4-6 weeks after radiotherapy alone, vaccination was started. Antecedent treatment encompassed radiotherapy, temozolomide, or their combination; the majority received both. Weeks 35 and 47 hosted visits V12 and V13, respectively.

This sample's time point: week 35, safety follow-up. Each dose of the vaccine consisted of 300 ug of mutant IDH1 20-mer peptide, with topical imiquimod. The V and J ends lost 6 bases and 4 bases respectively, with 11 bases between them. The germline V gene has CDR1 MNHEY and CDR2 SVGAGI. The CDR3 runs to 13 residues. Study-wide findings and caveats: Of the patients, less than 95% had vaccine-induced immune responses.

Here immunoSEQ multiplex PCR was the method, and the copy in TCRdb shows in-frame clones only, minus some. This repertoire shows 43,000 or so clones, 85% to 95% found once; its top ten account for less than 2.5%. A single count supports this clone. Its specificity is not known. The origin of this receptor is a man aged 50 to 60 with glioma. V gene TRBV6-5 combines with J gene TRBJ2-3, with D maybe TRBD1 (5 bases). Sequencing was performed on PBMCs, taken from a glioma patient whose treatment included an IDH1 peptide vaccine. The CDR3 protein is CASSPDTADTQYF. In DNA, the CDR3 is TGTGCCAGCAGCCCGGACACCGCAGATACGCAGTATTTT.